This T cell receptor beta chain was identified during a study of OX40 agonist ivuxolimab in advanced cancers. The CDR3 is 17 amino acids. The ends lost 1 base at V and 3 bases at J; junction bases unmatched: 9. The V gene's germline CDR1 is LNHDA and CDR2 SQIVND (reference sequence). This table comes from immunoSEQ multiplex PCR, and its TCRdb copy is limited to in-frame clones, with some not included. Of under 100,000 clones in the sample, roughly 85% were seen once. The TCR originated in an adult with an advanced solid tumor such as melanoma, head and neck, liver or kidney cancer. This rearrangement joins TRBV19 to TRBJ2-3; TRBD1 agrees at 8 bases. The source material was CD4+ or CD8+ T cells sorted from blood, sampled in a trial of the OX40 agonist ivuxolimab. The CDR3 is CASSIGRQGATTDTQYF. DNA for the CDR3: TGTGCCAGTAGTATAGGAAGGCAGGGGGCGACTACAGATACGCAGTATTTT.